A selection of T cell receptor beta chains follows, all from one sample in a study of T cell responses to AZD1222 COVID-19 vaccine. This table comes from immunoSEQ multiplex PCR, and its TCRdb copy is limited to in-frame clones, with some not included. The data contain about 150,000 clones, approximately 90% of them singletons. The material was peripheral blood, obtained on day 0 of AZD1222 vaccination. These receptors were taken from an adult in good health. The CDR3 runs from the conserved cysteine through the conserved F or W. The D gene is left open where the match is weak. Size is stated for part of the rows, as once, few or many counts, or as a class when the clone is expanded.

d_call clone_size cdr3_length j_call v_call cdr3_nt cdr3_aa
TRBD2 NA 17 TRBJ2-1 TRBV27 TGTGCCAGCAGTTTACTATCAACTAGCGGGAGGGACAATGAGCAGTTCTTC CASSLLSTSGRDNEQFF
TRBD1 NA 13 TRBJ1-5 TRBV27 TGTGCCATATACAGGGGTAGCAATCAGCCCCAGCATTTT CAIYRGSNQPQHF
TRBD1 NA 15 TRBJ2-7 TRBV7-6 TGTGCCAGCAGCTTAGAAGGGACAGCCCCCTACGAGCAGTACTTC CASSLEGTAPYEQYF
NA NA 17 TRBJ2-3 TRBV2 TGTGCCAGCAGCGCTGTCGTAGGGGGGCTCGGGTCAGATACGCAGTATTTT CASSAVVGGLGSDTQYF
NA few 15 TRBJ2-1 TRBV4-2 TGTGCCAGCAGCCAAACCCTGAGCTCCTACAATGAGCAGTTCTTC CASSQTLSSYNEQFF
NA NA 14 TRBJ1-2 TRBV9 TGTGCCAGCAGCGTCGGGACCGCCTTCGGTGGCTACACCTTC CASSVGTAFGGYTF
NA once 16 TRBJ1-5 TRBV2 TGTGCCAGCAGTGAAGCGCGGCGATCAGGCAATCAGCCCCAGCATTTT CASSEARRSGNQPQHF
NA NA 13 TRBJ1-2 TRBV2 TGTGCCAGCAGTGAAGGCAGGGCCTATGGCTACACCTTC CASSEGRAYGYTF
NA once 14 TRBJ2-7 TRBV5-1 TGCGCCAGCAGCCACGGGACGCCCGCCTACGAGCAGTACTTC CASSHGTPAYEQYF
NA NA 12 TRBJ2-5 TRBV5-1 TGCGCCAGCAGCCTCAATAAAGAGACCCAGTACTTC CASSLNKETQYF
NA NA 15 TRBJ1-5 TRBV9 TGTGCCAGCAGCGTCCGACAGGCTAGCAATCAGCCCCAGCATTTT CASSVRQASNQPQHF
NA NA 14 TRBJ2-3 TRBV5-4 TGTGCCAGCAGCTTGGCTGGTAGGACAGATACGCAGTATTTT CASSLAGRTDTQYF
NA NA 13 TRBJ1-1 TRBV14 TGTGCCAGCAGCCAAGCTAGTTCCACTGAAGCTTTCTTT CASSQASSTEAFF
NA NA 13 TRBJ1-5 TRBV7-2 TGTGCCAGCAGCCCACGTTGGGATCAGCCCCAGCATTTT CASSPRWDQPQHF
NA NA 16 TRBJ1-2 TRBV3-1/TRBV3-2 TGTGCCAGCAGCCCTCGCGGACAGAGAATAAGTCTAGGCTACACCTTC CASSPRGQRISLGYTF
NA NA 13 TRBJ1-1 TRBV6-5 TGTGCCAGCGAAGCAGGCAGAAACACTGAAGCTTTCTTT CASEAGRNTEAFF
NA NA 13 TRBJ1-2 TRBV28 TGTGCCAGCAGTGGGGACACCCTCTATGGCTACACCTTC CASSGDTLYGYTF
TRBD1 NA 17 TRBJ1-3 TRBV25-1 TGTGCCAGCAGTGGGATGACAGGGGCCGCCGGTGGAAACACCATATATTTT CASSGMTGAAGGNTIYF
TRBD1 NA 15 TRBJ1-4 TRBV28 TGTGCCAGCAGGGTGGGGACAGCCAGCTATGAAAAACTGTTTTTT CASRVGTASYEKLFF
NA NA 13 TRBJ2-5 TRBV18 TGTGCCAGCTCACCGGCGTACCAAGAGACCCAGTACTTC CASSPAYQETQYF
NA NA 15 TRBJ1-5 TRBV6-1 TGTGCCAGCAGTGAAGTAGGGACACGGAATCAGCCCCAGCATTTT CASSEVGTRNQPQHF
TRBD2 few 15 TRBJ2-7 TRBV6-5 TGTGCCAGCAGACCACTAGCGGGAGAATCCTACGAGCAGTACTTC CASRPLAGESYEQYF
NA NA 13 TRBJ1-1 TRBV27 TGTGCCAGCAGTTACACGGACTCGGCTGAAGCTTTCTTT CASSYTDSAEAFF
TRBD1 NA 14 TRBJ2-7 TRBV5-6 TGTGCCAGCAGCCCTATCGGGACAGGGGTTGAGCAGTACTTC CASSPIGTGVEQYF
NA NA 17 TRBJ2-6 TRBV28 TGTGCCAGCAGTTCCGACCTCAGCCGGTCTGGGGCCAACGTCCTGACTTTC CASSSDLSRSGANVLTF
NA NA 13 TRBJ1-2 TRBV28 TGTGCCAGCAGTTTCGTCTTTAACTATGGCTACACCTTC CASSFVFNYGYTF
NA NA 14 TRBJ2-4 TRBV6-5 TGTGCCAGCAGTAATGACGGGAATAGGGACATTCAGTACTTC CASSNDGNRDIQYF
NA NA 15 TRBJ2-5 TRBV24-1 TGTGCCACCAGTGTTAAGGGTTTAGGGGGGGAGACCCAGTACTTC CATSVKGLGGETQYF
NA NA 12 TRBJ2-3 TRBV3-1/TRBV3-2 TGTGCCAGCAGCCACTTCACAGATACGCAGTATTTT CASSHFTDTQYF
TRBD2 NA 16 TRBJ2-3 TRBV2 TGTGCCAGAGAAACGAGACTAGCGGGACGCACAGATACGCAGTATTTT CARETRLAGRTDTQYF
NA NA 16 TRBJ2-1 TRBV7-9 TGTGCCAGCAGTCCTACATCGGGTTCCTCCTACAATGAGCAGTTCTTC CASSPTSGSSYNEQFF
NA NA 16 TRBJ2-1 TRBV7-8 TGTGCCAGCAGCTCATCATTGATAACCAGGAACAATGAGCAGTTCTTC CASSSSLITRNNEQFF
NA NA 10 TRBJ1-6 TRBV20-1 TGCAGTGCTATCCATTCACCCCTCCACTTT CSAIHSPLHF